This T cell receptor (beta chain) was documented in a study of T-cell reconstitution after alpha-beta-depleted transplantation in children. This clonotype has more than one count but fewer than ten. The antigen is undetermined. Study-level findings and limits: It was reported that alpha-beta T cells came from several hundred expanded graft clones (about two months after transplant). A year had passed since transplant, and T-cell counts and diversity by then came mostly from newly produced T cells. Some patients' high day-60 TCRbeta diversity was traced to surviving recipient T cells and thymic progenitors.

The germline gives CDR1 SGHAT, CDR2 FQNNGV. The V gene lost 5 bases and the J gene lost 0 bases, with 16 bases spanning the gap. This CDR3 is built from 17 residues. This sample's TCRbeta library carried unique molecular identifier barcodes. TCRdb processed the PCR reads anew with MiXCR; each CDR3 protein has one entry. The sample lists 450,000 to 700,000 distinct CDR3 sequences, 25% to 30% occurring once. This clonotype was sampled from a boy under three years old with Wiskott-Aldrich syndrome, due to receive a stem cell transplant. This material consisted of PBMCs, taken before TCRalphabeta/CD19-depleted stem cell transplant. This sequence joins TRBV11-2 and TRBJ2-2; D ambiguous. DNA for the CDR3: TGTGCCAGCAGCACAGTTCGTCGACAACCGAACACCGGGGAGCTGTTTTTT. Translating gives CASSTVRRQPNTGELFF.